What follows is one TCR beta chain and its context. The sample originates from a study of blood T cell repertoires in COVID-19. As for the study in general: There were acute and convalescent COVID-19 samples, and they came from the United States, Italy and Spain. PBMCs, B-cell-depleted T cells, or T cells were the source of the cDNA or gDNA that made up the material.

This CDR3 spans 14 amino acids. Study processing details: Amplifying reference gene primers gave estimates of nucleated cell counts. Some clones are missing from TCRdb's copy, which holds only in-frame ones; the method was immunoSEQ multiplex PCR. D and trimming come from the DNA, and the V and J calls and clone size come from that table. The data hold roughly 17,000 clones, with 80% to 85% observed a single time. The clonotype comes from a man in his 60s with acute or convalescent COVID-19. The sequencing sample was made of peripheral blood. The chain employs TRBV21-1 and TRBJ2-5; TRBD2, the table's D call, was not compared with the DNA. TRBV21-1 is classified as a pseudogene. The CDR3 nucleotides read TGTGCCAGCAGCCGGACGGGGGTCCAAGAGACCCAGTACTTC. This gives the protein CASSRTGVQETQYF.